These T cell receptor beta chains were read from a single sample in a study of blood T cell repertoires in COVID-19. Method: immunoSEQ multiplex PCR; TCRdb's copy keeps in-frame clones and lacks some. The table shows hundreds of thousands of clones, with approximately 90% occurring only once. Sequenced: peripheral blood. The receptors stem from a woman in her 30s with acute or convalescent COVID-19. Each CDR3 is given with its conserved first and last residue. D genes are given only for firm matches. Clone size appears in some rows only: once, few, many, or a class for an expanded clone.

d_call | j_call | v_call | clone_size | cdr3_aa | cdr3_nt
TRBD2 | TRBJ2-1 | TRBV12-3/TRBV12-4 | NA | CASSLLAGFEQFF | TGTGCCAGCAGTTTACTAGCGGGGTTTGAGCAGTTCTTC
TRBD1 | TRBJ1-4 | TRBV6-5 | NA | CASSWDRESEKLFF | TGTGCCAGCAGTTGGGACAGGGAGAGTGAAAAACTGTTTTTT
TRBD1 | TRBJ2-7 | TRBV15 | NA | CATSRAGDRGVNEQYF | TGTGCCACCAGCAGAGCTGGGGACAGGGGAGTTAACGAGCAGTACTTC
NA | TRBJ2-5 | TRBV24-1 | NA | CATSDSPEETQYF | TGTGCCACCAGTGATAGCCCCGAGGAGACCCAGTACTTC
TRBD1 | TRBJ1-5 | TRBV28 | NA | CASRRTGGSNQPQHF | TGTGCCAGCAGGCGGACAGGGGGCTCCAATCAGCCCCAGCATTTT
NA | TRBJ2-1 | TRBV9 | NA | CASSVVGSGTVNEQFF | TGTGCCAGCAGCGTAGTAGGTAGCGGTACTGTCAATGAGCAGTTCTTC
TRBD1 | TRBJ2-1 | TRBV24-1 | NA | CATSVGQGAGEQFF | TGTGCCACCAGTGTCGGACAGGGGGCGGGTGAGCAGTTCTTC
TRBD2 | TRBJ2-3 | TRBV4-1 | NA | CASSQAPAGGLSTDTQYF | TGCGCCAGCAGCCAAGCCCCAGCGGGGGGGCTGAGCACAGATACGCAGTATTTT
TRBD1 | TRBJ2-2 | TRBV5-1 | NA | CASSDTGGKSGELFF | TGCGCCAGCAGCGACACAGGGGGCAAGTCCGGGGAGCTGTTTTTT
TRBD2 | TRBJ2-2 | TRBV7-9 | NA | CASSGRSGGQIGELFF | TGTGCCAGCAGCGGACGTAGCGGGGGGCAGATCGGGGAGCTGTTTTTT
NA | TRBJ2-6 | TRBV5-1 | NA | CASSLVLTASGANVLTF | TGCGCCAGCAGCTTGGTTTTGACAGCCTCTGGGGCCAACGTCCTGACTTTC
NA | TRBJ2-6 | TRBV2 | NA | CASAGVANVLTF | TGTGCCAGCGCAGGGGTGGCCAACGTCCTGACTTTC
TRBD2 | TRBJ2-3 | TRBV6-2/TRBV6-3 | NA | CASSHTSGGLKGADTQYF | TGTGCCAGCAGCCATACTAGCGGGGGACTCAAGGGAGCAGATACGCAGTATTTT
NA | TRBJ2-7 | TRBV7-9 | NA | CASSMGGGHEQYF | TGTGCCAGCAGCATGGGTGGGGGCCACGAGCAGTACTTC
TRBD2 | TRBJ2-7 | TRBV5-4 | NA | CASAPAGGPYEQYF | TGTGCCAGCGCTCCAGCGGGGGGCCCCTACGAGCAGTACTTC
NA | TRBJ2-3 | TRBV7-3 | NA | CASSPAGATDTQYF | TGTGCCAGCAGCCCTGCGGGGGCCACAGATACGCAGTATTTT
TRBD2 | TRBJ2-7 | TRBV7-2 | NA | CASSLGRSGGFSYEQYF | TGTGCCAGCAGCTTAGGCCGTAGCGGGGGGTTCTCCTACGAGCAGTACTTC
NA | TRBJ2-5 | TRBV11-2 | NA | CASSLSQFGGGETQYF | TGTGCCAGCAGCTTAAGTCAGTTCGGAGGAGGGGAGACCCAGTACTTC
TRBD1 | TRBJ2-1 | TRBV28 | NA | CASTAPGQGEKSYNEQFF | TGTGCCAGCACCGCTCCGGGACAGGGTGAAAAATCCTACAATGAGCAGTTCTTC
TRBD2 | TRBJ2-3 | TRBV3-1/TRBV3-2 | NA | CASSQDLAGETQYF | TGTGCCAGCAGCCAAGACCTAGCGGGGGAAACGCAGTATTTT
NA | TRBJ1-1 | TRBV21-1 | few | CASSTKRTGPITEAFF | TGTGCCAGCAGCACGAAAAGGACAGGGCCTATCACTGAAGCTTTCTTT
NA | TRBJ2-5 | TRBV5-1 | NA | CASSLLGSGETQYF | TGCGCCAGCAGCTTGCTGGGATCGGGGGAGACCCAGTACTTC
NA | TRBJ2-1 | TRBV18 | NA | CASSPSSTYNEQFF | TGTGCCAGCTCACCATCGTCTACTTACAATGAGCAGTTCTTC
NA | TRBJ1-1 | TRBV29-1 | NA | CSVAGGAPEAFF | TGCAGCGTCGCTGGGGGCGCTCCTGAAGCTTTCTTT
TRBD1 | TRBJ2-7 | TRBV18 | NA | CASSPPGQGGRGAYEQYF | TGTGCCAGCTCACCACCGGGACAGGGAGGACGAGGGGCCTACGAGCAGTACTTC
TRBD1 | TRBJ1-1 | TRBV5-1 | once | CASSRQGLDTEAFF | TGCGCCAGCAGCCGACAGGGTCTGGACACTGAAGCTTTCTTT
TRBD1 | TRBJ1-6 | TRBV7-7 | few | CASSLGTGQGQIERNSPLHF | TGTGCCAGCAGCTTGGGAACGGGACAGGGTCAAATTGAGCGGAATTCACCCCTCCACTTT
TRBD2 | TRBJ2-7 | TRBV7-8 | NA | CASSSGLAASYEQYF | TGTGCCAGCAGCTCGGGACTAGCGGCCTCCTACGAGCAGTACTTC
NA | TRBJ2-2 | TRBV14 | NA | CASSLRSRATGELFF | TGTGCCAGCAGCTTACGGAGCCGAGCAACCGGGGAGCTGTTTTTT
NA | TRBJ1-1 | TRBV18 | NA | CASSADRQRTEAFF | TGTGCCAGCTCGGCAGACAGGCAACGGACTGAAGCTTTCTTT
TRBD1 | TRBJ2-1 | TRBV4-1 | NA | CASSQDVGGASYNEQFF | TGCGCCAGCAGCCAAGACGTAGGGGGCGCCTCCTACAATGAGCAGTTCTTC
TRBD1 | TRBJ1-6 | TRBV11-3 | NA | CASSWRQGPIALHF | TGTGCCAGCAGTTGGAGACAGGGCCCTATAGCCCTCCACTTT
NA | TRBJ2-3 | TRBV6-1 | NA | CASSEFAADTQYF | TGTGCCAGCAGTGAATTTGCGGCAGATACGCAGTATTTT
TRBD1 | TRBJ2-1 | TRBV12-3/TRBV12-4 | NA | CASGRTGGYEQFF | TGTGCCAGCGGGCGGACAGGGGGGTATGAGCAGTTCTTC
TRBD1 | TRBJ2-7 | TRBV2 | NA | CASSEMDRGLYEQYF | TGTGCCAGCAGTGAAATGGACAGGGGGCTTTACGAGCAGTACTTC
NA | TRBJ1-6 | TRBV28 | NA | CASSSGGKLNSPLHF | TGTGCCAGCAGTTCGGGGGGGAAACTAAATTCACCCCTCCACTTT
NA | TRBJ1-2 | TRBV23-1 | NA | CASKVVAREGYYDGYTF | TGCGCCAGCAAAGTGGTCGCCAGGGAAGGCTACTATGATGGCTACACCTTC
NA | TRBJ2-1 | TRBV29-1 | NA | CSVAGEQSYNEQFF | TGCAGCGTTGCAGGGGAACAATCCTACAATGAGCAGTTCTTC
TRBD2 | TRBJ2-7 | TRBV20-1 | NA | CSASPGGSYEQYF | TGCAGTGCTAGTCCGGGGGGGTCCTACGAGCAGTACTTC
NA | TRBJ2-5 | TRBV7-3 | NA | CASSLSPGGETQYF | TGTGCCAGCAGCTTAAGTCCCGGGGGTGAGACCCAGTACTTC